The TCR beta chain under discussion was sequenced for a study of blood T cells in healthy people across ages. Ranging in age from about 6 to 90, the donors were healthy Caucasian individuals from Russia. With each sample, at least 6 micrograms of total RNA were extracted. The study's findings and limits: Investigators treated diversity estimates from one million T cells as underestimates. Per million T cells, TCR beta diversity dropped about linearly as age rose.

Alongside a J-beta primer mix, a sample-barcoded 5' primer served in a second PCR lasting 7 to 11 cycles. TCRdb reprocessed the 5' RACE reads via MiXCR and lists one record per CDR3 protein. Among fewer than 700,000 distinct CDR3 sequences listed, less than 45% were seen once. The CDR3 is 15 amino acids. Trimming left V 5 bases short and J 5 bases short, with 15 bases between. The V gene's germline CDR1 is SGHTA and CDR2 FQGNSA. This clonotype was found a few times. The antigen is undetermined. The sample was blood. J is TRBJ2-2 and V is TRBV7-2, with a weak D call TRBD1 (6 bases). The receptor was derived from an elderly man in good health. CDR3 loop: CASSQRSRGTGELFF. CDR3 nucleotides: TGTGCCAGCAGCCAGCGATCTAGGGGGACCGGGGAGCTGTTTTTT. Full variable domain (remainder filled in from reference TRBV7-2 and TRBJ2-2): GAGVSQSPSNKVTEKGKDVELRCDPISGHTALYWYRQSLGQGLEFLIYFQGNSAPDKSGLPSDRFSAERTGGSVSTLTIQRTQQEDSAVYLCASSQRSRGTGELFFGEGSRLTVL.